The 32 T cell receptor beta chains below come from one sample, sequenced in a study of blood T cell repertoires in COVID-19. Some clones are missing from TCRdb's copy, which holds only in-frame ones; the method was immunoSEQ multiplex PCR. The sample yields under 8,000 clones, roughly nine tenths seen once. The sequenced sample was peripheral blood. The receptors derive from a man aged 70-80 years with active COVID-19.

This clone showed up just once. This CDR3 is CASSFGGSYEQYF. The CDR3 region has the DNA TGCGCCAGCAGCTTTGGGGGGTCCTACGAGCAGTACTTC. The chain combines TRBV5-1 with TRBJ2-7; D may be TRBD2 (6 bases). From germline, CDR1 is SGHRS and CDR2 YFSETQ. The V gene lost 2 bases and the J gene lost 1 base, with 7 bases spanning the gap. The CDR3 sequence is 13 residues long.

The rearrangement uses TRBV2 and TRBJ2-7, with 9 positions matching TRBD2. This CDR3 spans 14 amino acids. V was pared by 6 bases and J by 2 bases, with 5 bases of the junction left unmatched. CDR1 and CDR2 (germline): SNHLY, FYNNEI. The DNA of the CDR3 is TGTGCCAGCAGGGTTGGCGGGGGGGCCTACGAGCAGTACTTC. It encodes CASRVGGGAYEQYF.

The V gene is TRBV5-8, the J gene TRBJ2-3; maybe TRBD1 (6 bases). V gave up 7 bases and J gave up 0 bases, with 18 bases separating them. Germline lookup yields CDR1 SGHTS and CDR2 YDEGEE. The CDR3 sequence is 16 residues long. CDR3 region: CASLGMGASSTDTQYF. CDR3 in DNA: TGTGCCAGCCTAGGAATGGGGGCTTCAAGCACAGATACGCAGTATTTT.

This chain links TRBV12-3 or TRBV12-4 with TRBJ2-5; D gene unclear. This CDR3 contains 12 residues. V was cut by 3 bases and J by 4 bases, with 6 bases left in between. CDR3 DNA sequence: TGTGCCAGCAGTTTCGATAGAGAGACCCAGTACTTC. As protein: CASSFDRETQYF.

CDR3 sequence reads: CASTLTGTYEQYF. The CDR3 coding sequence is TGTGCCAGCACTCTGACAGGGACCTACGAGCAGTACTTC. The chain couples TRBV2 to TRBJ2-7, with 7 bases identical to TRBD1. CDR1 is SNHLY and CDR2 is FYNNEI in the germline V gene. The CDR3 totals 13 residues. With V trimmed by 7 bases and J by 2 bases, 5 bases remained unmatched.

The CDR3 loop is CASSQWAGETQYF. The DNA of the CDR3 is TGTGCCAGCAGCCAATGGGCGGGTGAGACCCAGTACTTC. The rearrangement joins TRBV14 to TRBJ2-5, with D perhaps matching TRBD2 (5 bases). Trimming cost V 2 bases and J 5 bases, with 9 bases left between them. There are 13 residues in the CDR3. Germline values: CDR1 SGHDN, CDR2 FVKESK.

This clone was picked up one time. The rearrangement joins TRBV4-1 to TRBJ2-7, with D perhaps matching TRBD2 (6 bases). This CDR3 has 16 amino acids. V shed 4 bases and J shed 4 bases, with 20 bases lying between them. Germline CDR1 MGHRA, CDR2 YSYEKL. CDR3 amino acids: CASSRVGLGGEYEQYF. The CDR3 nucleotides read TGCGCCAGCAGCCGTGTAGGGTTGGGCGGGGAATACGAGCAGTACTTC.

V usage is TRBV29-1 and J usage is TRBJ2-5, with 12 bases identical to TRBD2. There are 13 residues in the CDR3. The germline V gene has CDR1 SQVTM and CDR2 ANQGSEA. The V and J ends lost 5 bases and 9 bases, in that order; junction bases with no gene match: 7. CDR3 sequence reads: CSVPSGGEGPQYF. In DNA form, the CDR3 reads TGCAGCGTTCCTAGCGGGGGGGAGGGGCCCCAGTACTTC.

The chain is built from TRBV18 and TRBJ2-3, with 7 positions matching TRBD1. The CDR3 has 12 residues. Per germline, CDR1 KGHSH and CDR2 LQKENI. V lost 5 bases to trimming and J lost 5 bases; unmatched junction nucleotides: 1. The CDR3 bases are TGTGCCAGCTCAAACAGGGGAGATACGCAGTATTTT. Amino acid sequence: CASSNRGDTQYF.

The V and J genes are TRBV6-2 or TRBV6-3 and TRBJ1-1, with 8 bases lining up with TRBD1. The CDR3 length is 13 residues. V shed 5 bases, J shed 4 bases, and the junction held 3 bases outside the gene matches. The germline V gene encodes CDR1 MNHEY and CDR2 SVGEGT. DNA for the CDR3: TGTGCCAGCAGTAAGACAGGGGCCACTGAAGCTTTCTTT. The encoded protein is CASSKTGATEAFF.

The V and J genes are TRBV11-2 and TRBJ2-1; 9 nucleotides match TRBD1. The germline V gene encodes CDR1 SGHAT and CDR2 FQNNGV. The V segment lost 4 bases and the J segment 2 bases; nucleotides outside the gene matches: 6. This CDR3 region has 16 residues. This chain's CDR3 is CASSSEGQGTYNEQFF. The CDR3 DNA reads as TGTGCCAGCAGCTCGGAGGGACAGGGCACCTACAATGAGCAGTTCTTC.

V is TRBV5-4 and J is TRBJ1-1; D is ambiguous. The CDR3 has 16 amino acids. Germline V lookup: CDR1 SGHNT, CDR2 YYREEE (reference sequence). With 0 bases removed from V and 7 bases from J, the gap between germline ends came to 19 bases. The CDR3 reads CASSLEGQRLVDEAFF. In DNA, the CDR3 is TGTGCCAGCAGCTTGGAGGGTCAGCGACTAGTCGATGAAGCTTTCTTT.

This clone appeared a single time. The CDR3 coding sequence is TGTGCCAGCAGCCCCGGCCAGGACGGAGGGAGAGCTTTCTTT. Translating gives CASSPGQDGGRAFF. The chain recombines TRBV7-2 with TRBJ1-1; D not resolved. V gave up 5 bases and J gave up 10 bases, with 20 bases separating them. There are 14 residues in the CDR3. CDR1 is SGHTA, CDR2 FQGNSA, per germline.

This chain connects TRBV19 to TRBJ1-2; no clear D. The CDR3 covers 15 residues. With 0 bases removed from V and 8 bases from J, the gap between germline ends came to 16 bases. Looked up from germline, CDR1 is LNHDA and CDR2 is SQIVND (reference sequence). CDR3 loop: CASSIDPTYYRGYTF. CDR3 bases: TGTGCCAGTAGTATAGATCCTACGTACTATCGAGGCTACACCTTC.

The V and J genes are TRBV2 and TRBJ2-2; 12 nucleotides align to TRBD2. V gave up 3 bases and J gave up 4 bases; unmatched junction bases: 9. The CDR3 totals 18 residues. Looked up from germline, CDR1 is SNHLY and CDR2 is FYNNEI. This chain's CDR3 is CASSDTLGLAGTTGELFF. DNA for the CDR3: TGTGCCAGCAGTGACACTCTGGGACTAGCGGGCACCACCGGGGAGCTGTTTTTT.

The CDR3 bases are TGTGCCAGCAGTGGACTAGCGGCGTTCACAGATACGCAGTATTTT. This sequence encodes CASSGLAAFTDTQYF. The chain joins TRBV2 to TRBJ2-3; 9 bases agree with TRBD2. Germline V CDR1 and CDR2: SNHLY, FYNNEI. The CDR3 loop spans 15 amino acids. V gave up 4 bases and J gave up 2 bases; unmatched junction bases: 4. Full variable domain (rest looked up from reference TRBV2 and TRBJ2-3): EPEVTQTPSHQVTQMGQEVILRCVPISNHLYFYWYRQILGQKVEFLVSFYNNEISEKSEIFDDQFSVERPDGSNFTLKIRSTKLEDSAMYFCASSGLAAFTDTQYFGPGTRLTVL.

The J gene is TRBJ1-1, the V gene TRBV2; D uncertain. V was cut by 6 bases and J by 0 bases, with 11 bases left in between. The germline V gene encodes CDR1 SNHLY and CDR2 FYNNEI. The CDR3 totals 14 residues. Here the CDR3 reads CASSANQVNTEAFF. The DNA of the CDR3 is TGTGCCAGCAGCGCAAATCAGGTGAACACTGAAGCTTTCTTT.

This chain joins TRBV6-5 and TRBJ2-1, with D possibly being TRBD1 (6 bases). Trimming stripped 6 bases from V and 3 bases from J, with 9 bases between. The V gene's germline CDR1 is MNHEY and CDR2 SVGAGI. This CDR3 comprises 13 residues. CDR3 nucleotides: TGTGCCAGCAGAAAGGACAGCTACAATGAGCAGTTCTTC. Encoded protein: CASRKDSYNEQFF.

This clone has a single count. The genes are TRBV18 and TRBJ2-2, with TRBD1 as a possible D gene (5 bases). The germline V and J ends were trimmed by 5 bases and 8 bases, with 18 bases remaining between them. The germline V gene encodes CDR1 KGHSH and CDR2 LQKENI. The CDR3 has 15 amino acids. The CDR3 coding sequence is TGTGCCAGCTCATCCACCATTCAGGGCAGAGGGGAGCTGTTTTTT. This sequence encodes CASSSTIQGRGELFF.

The CDR3 sequence: CASSYVADTEAFF. The CDR3 DNA is TGTGCCAGCAGTTACGTGGCAGACACTGAAGCTTTCTTT. The chain uses TRBV6-5 and TRBJ1-1; no clear D. V dropped 2 bases and J dropped 3 bases, with 7 bases sitting between them. The CDR3 runs to 13 residues. The germline V gene has CDR1 MNHEY and CDR2 SVGAGI.

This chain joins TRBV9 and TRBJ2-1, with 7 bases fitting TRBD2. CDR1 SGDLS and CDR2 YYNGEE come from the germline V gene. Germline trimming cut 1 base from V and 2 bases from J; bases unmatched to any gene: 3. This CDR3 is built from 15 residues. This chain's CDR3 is CASSVRGEPYNEQFF. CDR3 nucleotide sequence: TGTGCCAGCAGCGTACGGGGGGAACCCTACAATGAGCAGTTCTTC.

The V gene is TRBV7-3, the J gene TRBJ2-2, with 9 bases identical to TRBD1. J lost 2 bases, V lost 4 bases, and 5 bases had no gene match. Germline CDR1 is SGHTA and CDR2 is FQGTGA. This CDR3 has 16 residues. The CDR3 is CASSSGQGPNTGELFF. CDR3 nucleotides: TGTGCCAGCAGCTCCGGACAGGGGCCAAACACCGGGGAGCTGTTTTTT.

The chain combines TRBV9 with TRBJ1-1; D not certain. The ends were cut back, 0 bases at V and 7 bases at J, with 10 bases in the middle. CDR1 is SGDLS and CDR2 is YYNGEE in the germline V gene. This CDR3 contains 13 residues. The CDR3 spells CASSVAGQDEAFF. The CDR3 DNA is TGTGCCAGCAGCGTAGCTGGTCAGGATGAAGCTTTCTTT.

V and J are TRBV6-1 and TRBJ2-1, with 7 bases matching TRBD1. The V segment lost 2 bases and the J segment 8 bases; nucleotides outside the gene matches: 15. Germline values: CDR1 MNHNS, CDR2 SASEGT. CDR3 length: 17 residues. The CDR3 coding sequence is TGTGCCAGCAGTGAAACCCTGGAGACAGGGATCCTTGATGAGCAGTTCTTC. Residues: CASSETLETGILDEQFF.

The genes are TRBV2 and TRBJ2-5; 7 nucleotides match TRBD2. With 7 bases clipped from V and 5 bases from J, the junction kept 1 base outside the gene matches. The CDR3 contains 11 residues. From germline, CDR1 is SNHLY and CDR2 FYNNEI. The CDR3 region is CASKGGETQYF. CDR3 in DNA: TGTGCCAGCAAGGGAGGGGAGACCCAGTACTTC.

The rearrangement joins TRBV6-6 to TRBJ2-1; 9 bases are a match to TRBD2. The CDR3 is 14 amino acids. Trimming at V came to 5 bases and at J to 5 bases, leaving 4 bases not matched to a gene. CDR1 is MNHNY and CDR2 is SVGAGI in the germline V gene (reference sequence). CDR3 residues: CASSGSGGNNEQFF. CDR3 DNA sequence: TGTGCCAGCAGTGGGAGCGGGGGGAACAATGAGCAGTTCTTC.

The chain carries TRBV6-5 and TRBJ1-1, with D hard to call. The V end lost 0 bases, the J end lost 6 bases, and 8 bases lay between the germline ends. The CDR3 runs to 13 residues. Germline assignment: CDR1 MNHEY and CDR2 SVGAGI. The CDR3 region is CASSYSGGSEAFF. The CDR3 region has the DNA TGTGCCAGCAGTTACTCCGGCGGGTCTGAAGCTTTCTTT.

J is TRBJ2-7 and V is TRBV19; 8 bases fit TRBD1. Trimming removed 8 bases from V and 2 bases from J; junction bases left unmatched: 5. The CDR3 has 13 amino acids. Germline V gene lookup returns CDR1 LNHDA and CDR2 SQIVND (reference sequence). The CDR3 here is CASGRGLAYEQYF. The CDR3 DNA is TGTGCCAGTGGCAGGGGGCTGGCCTACGAGCAGTACTTC.

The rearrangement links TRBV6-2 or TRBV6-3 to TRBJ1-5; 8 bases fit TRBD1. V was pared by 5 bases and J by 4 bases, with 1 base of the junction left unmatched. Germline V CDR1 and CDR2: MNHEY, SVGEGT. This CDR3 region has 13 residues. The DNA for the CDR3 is TGTGCCAGCAGTACAGGGGGGAATCAGCCCCAGCATTTT. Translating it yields CASSTGGNQPQHF.

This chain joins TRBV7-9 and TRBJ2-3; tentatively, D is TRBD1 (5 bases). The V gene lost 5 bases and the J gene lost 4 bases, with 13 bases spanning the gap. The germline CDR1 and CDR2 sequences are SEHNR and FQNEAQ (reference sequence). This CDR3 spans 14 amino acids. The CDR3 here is CASSQKWGPDTQYF. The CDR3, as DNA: TGTGCCAGCAGCCAGAAGTGGGGCCCAGATACGCAGTATTTT.

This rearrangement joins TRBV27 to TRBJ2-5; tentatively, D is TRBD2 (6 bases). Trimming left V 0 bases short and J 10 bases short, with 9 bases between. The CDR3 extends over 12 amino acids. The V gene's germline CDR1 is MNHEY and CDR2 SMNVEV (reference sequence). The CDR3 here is CASSLSGRGQYF. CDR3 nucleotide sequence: TGTGCCAGCAGTTTATCCGGGCGGGGCCAGTACTTC.

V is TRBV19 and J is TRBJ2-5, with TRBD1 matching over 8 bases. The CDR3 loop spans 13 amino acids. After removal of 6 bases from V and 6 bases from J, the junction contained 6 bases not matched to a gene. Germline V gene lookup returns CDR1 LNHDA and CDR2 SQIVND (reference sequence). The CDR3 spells CASRDREVQTQYF. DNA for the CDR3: TGTGCCAGTAGGGACAGGGAGGTTCAGACCCAGTACTTC.